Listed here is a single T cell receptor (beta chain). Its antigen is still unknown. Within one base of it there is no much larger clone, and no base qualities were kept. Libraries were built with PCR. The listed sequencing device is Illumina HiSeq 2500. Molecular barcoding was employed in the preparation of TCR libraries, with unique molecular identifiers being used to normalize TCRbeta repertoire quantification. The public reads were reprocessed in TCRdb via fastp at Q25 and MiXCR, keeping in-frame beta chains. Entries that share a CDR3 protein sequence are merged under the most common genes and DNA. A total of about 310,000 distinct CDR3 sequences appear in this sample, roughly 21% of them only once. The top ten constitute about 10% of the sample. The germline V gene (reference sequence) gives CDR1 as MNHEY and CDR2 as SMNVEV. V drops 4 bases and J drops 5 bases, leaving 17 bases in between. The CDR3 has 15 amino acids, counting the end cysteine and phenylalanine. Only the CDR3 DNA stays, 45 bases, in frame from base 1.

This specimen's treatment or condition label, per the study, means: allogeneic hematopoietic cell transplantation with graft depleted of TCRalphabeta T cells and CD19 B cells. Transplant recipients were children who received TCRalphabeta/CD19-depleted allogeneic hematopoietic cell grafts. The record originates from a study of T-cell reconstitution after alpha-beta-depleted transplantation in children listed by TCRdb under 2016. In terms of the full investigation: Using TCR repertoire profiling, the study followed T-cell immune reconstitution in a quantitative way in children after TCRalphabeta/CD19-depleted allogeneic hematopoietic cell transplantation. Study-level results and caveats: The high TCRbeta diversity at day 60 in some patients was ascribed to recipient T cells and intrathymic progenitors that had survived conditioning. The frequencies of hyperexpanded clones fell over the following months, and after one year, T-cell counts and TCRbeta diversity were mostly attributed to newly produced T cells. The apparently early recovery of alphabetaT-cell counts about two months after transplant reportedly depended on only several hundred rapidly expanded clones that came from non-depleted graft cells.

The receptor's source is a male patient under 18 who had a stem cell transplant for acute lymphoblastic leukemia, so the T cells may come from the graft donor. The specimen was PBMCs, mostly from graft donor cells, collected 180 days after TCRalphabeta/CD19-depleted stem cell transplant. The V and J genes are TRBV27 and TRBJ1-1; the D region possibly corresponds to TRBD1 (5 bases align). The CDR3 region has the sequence CASSSRAGPWTEAFF. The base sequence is TGTGCCAGCAGTTCAAGGGCAGGGCCTTGGACTGAAGCTTTCTTT.